This T cell receptor beta chain was retrieved from a study of cytomegalovirus exposure and HLA in healthy donors. The study, taken as a whole, reports: For cytomegalovirus status, the classifier reportedly gave diagnoses with high specificity and sensitivity.

60 Vbeta and 13 Jbeta primers were used in PCR. The method was immunoSEQ multiplex PCR; TCRdb's version includes in-frame clones alone and lacks a portion of them. The data hold hundreds of thousands of clones, with about 75% observed a single time. Details on this clone: Its antigen is as yet unknown.

The CDR3 runs 14 residues. Germline CDR1 is GTSNPN and CDR2 is SVGIG (reference sequence). The ends lost 3 bases at V and 9 bases at J; junction bases unmatched: 7. The V call is TRBV30, the J call TRBJ1-6; 8 bases are a match to TRBD1. The sequence was collected from a man aged 18 to 30 in good health and CMV-seronegative. Sequencing was performed on PBMCs. CDR3 DNA: TGTGCCTGGAGGGGGACAGGCCCCGGTTCACCCCTCCACTTT. Its protein is CAWRGTGPGSPLHF.